The TCR beta chain under discussion was sequenced for a study of breast tumors, draining lymph nodes, adjacent tissues. Whole-study findings and limits: Tumor T cell lymph node origin was a supported hypothesis, not proven. Tumors had less TCR diversity than lymph nodes, more than nontumor tissue.

MiXCR, applied by TCRdb to the multiplex PCR reads, yields one record per CDR3 protein. The data contain under 20,000 distinct CDR3 sequences, 43% of them singletons. This clonotype was counted at least ten times. Its antigen is as yet unknown. The germline V and J ends were trimmed by 4 bases and 0 bases, with 15 bases remaining between them. The CDR3 contains 16 residues. The germline gives CDR1 SGDLS, CDR2 YYNGEE. This receptor was obtained from a female donor with breast cancer. Some clones in this sample may be carry-over from other donors' samples. V and J are TRBV9 and TRBJ2-3; D gene unclear. Sequencing was performed on breast tumor tissue. CDR3 in DNA: TGTGCCAGCAGCATAAGCCCCTACTCTAGCACAGATACGCAGTATTTT. Amino acids: CASSISPYSSTDTQYF.